Presented here are 21 T cell receptor beta chains from one specimen sequenced in a study of blood T cell repertoires in COVID-19. This table comes from immunoSEQ multiplex PCR, and its TCRdb copy is limited to in-frame clones, with some not included. The sample lists around 300,000 clones, more than 80% occurring once. The specimen was peripheral blood. These receptors all stem from a woman in her fifties or sixties with COVID-19, enrolled during active disease.

The chain links TRBV30 to TRBJ1-2; D remains ambiguous. Germline CDR1 and CDR2: GTSNPN and SVGIG (reference sequence). Trimming removed 5 bases at V and 0 bases at J, with 4 bases between. The CDR3 has 11 residues. The CDR3 DNA sequence: TGTGCCTGGCGTCCTAACTATGGCTACACCTTC. Protein: CAWRPNYGYTF.

V and J are TRBV21-1 and TRBJ2-7; the table names TRBD1, a call not compared with the DNA. TRBV21-1 counts as a pseudogene. The length of the CDR3 is 15 residues. The CDR3 coding sequence is TGTGCCAGCAGCAAAGCTAGACCCAAACAGCTGGAGCAGTACTTC. It translates to CASSKARPKQLEQYF.

The gene calls are TRBV9 and TRBJ2-5; D is possibly TRBD2 (6 bases). The CDR3 totals 13 residues. Per germline, CDR1 SGDLS and CDR2 YYNGEE. Trimming removed 10 bases from V and 0 bases from J, with 13 bases in between. The CDR3 DNA reads as TGTGCCCGCCCAAGGACTAACCAAGAGACCCAGTACTTC. Protein product: CARPRTNQETQYF.

This clone has only one observation. The V call is TRBV6-5, the J call TRBJ2-7; TRBD1 matches at 8 bases. V lost 6 bases, J lost 1 base, and 5 bases stayed unmatched. Germline assignment: CDR1 MNHEY and CDR2 SVGAGI. The CDR3 is 14 amino acids. CDR3 sequence (DNA): TGTGCCAGCAGGGTGGACAGGGTGTCCTACGAGCAGTACTTC. Residues: CASRVDRVSYEQYF.

This chain uses TRBV5-1 with TRBJ1-3; D might be TRBD1 (5 bases). The ends were cut back, 3 bases at V and 4 bases at J, with 14 bases in the middle. Per germline, CDR1 SGHRS and CDR2 YFSETQ. This CDR3 has 15 residues. CDR3 region: CASSSGTQRGNTIYF. The CDR3 DNA sequence: TGCGCCAGCAGCTCCGGGACTCAAAGGGGAAACACCATATATTTT.

The gene calls are TRBV6-6 and TRBJ2-1; 9 positions match TRBD1. V trimming: 6 bases; J trimming: 6 bases; junction bases outside the gene matches: 6. The length of the CDR3 is 14 residues. The germline CDR1 and CDR2 sequences are MNHNY and SVGAGI (reference sequence). This CDR3 is CASRTGTGINEQFF. In nucleotides, the CDR3 is TGTGCCAGCAGAACCGGGACAGGGATCAATGAGCAGTTCTTC.

This clone was recorded once. Other DNA sequences from this sample encode an identical CDR3 as well. DNA for the CDR3: TGTGCCAGTAGTCGACTAGCGGAAGAGACCCAGTACTTC. Protein product: CASSRLAEETQYF. The J gene is TRBJ2-5, the V gene TRBV19; 9 bases fit TRBD2. The V segment lost 5 bases and the J segment 3 bases; nucleotides outside the gene matches: 1. The CDR3 covers 13 residues. Germline loops: CDR1 LNHDA, CDR2 SQIVND (reference sequence). Full variable domain (missing parts from reference TRBV19 and TRBJ2-5): DGGITQSPKYLFRKEGQNVTLSCEQNLNHDAMYWYRQDPGQGLRLIYYSQIVNDFQKGDIAEGYSVSREKKESFPLTVTSAQKNPTAFYLCASSRLAEETQYFGPGTRLLVL.

The J gene is TRBJ2-7, the V gene TRBV5-4; possibly TRBD1 for D (6 bases). From germline, CDR1 is SGHNT and CDR2 YYREEE (reference sequence). The V end was cut by 4 bases, the J end by 3 bases, with 17 bases between. The CDR3 has 15 amino acids. The DNA for the CDR3 is TGTGCCAGCAGCCCACAGGGTGCTGTGGGCTACGAGCAGTACTTC. Translated: CASSPQGAVGYEQYF.

The V and J genes are TRBV19 and TRBJ2-7, with 7 bases fitting TRBD1. The germline V gene encodes CDR1 LNHDA and CDR2 SQIVND (reference sequence). The trim removed 5 bases at V and 3 bases at J, leaving 10 bases unmatched. This CDR3 comprises 15 residues. The CDR3 DNA is TGTGCCAGTAGTCCATACATTACAGGGGACTACGAGCAGTACTTC. It translates to CASSPYITGDYEQYF.

V is TRBV6-5 and J is TRBJ1-5; D might be TRBD1 (6 bases). The germline gives CDR1 MNHEY, CDR2 SVGAGI. This CDR3 region has 11 residues. V was shortened by 8 bases and J by 7 bases, with 9 bases between the two germline ends. The CDR3 protein is CASSGDQPQHF. In DNA form, the CDR3 reads TGTGCCAGCTCAGGGGACCAGCCCCAGCATTTT.

This chain uses TRBV5-1 with TRBJ1-6; TRBD1 agrees at 7 bases. The CDR3 spans 14 residues. CDR1 and CDR2 from the germline V gene are SGHRS and YFSETQ. Trimming removed 2 bases from V and 8 bases from J; junction bases left unmatched: 4. The CDR3: CASSLGTDDSPLHF. In DNA form, the CDR3 reads TGCGCCAGCAGCTTAGGGACAGATGATTCACCCCTCCACTTT. Variable domain in full (rest from reference TRBV5-1 and TRBJ1-6): KAGVTQTPRYLIKTRGQQVTLSCSPISGHRSVSWYQQTPGQGLQFLFEYFSETQRNKGNFPGRFSGRQFSNSRSEMNVSTLELGDSALYLCASSLGTDDSPLHFGNGTRLTVT.

The CDR3 here is CAWVGGSTMNTEAFF. The CDR3 region has the DNA TGTGCCTGGGTAGGGGGTTCCACAATGAACACTGAAGCTTTCTTT. This chain connects TRBV30 to TRBJ1-1; the D gene is possibly TRBD1 (6 bases). The length of the CDR3 is 15 residues. Germline CDR1 is GTSNPN and CDR2 is SVGIG (reference sequence). V dropped 5 bases and J dropped 0 bases, with 16 bases sitting between them.

The chain is built from TRBV9 and TRBJ1-6; D ambiguous. The CDR3 has 13 amino acids. The germline CDR1 and CDR2 sequences are SGDLS and YYNGEE. The V end was cut by 3 bases, the J end by 7 bases, with 8 bases between. The CDR3 protein is CASSGLLNSPLHF. The DNA of the CDR3 is TGTGCCAGCAGCGGTCTGTTAAATTCACCCCTCCACTTT.

The chain couples TRBV7-9 to TRBJ1-6; 9 bases fit TRBD1. The V segment lost 2 bases and the J segment 9 bases; nucleotides outside the gene matches: 5. Germline CDR1 SEHNR, CDR2 FQNEAQ (reference sequence). This CDR3 contains 15 residues. Here the CDR3 reads CASSLRGQGFSPLHF. In nucleotides, the CDR3 is TGTGCCAGCAGCTTACGGGGACAGGGTTTTTCACCCCTCCACTTT.

This chain joins TRBV7-9 and TRBJ2-3; tentative D call: TRBD1 (5 bases). Germline V CDR1 and CDR2: SEHNR, FQNEAQ (reference sequence). Trimming removed 5 bases from V and 1 base from J, with 10 bases in between. This CDR3 comprises 14 residues. This CDR3 is CASSRATGTDTQYF. The CDR3 DNA is TGTGCCAGCAGCCGAGCGACAGGCACAGATACGCAGTATTTT. The full variable domain, with the rest looked up from reference TRBV7-9 and TRBJ2-3, is DTGVSQNPRHKITKRGQNVTFRCDPISEHNRLYWYRQTLGQGPEFLTYFQNEAQLEKSRLLSDRFSAERPKGSFSTLEIQRTEQGDSAMYLCASSRATGTDTQYFGPGTRLTVL.

The chain couples TRBV12-3 or TRBV12-4 to TRBJ1-2, with no clear D. This CDR3 comprises 11 residues. V shed 3 bases and J shed 9 bases, with 8 bases lying between them. The CDR3 reads CASSLGSRYTF. The CDR3 bases are TGTGCCAGCAGTTTGGGCTCTCGCTACACCTTC.

The V and J genes are TRBV5-6 and TRBJ2-6; D perhaps matches TRBD1 (5 bases). Germline V lookup: CDR1 SGHDT, CDR2 YYEEEE. Trimming took 4 bases from V and 1 from J, leaving 9 bases between them. This CDR3 spans 15 amino acids. The CDR3 DNA follows: TGTGCCAGCAGCCTAAGGGGATCTGGGGCCAACGTCCTGACTTTC. Its protein product is CASSLRGSGANVLTF.

The V gene is TRBV7-2, the J gene TRBJ2-5, with D maybe TRBD1 (5 bases). The V end lost 7 bases, the J end lost 10 bases, and 22 bases lay between the germline ends. There are 14 residues in the CDR3. Germline lookup yields CDR1 SGHTA and CDR2 FQGNSA. CDR3 region: CASNDPWGSAIQYF. CDR3 bases: TGTGCCAGCAACGACCCCTGGGGCTCTGCAATCCAGTACTTC.

The rearrangement links TRBV15 to TRBJ1-5; 8 bases align to TRBD1. The CDR3 is 18 residues long. Germline CDR1 is LNHNV and CDR2 is YYDKDF (reference sequence). With 4 bases clipped from V and 3 bases from J, the junction kept 14 bases outside the gene matches. The CDR3 nucleotides are TGTGCCACCAGCACCCAGACAGGGGCAAGGAGGGACAATCAGCCCCAGCATTTT. Its translation is CATSTQTGARRDNQPQHF.

The chain links TRBV18 to TRBJ1-4; D is perhaps TRBD1 (6 bases). V dropped 3 bases and J dropped 6 bases, with 14 bases sitting between them. The CDR3 loop spans 15 amino acids. Germline V gives CDR1 KGHSH, CDR2 LQKENI. CDR3 coding DNA: TGTGCCAGCTCACCGAACAGGGTATCTCATGAAAAACTGTTTTTT. Protein product: CASSPNRVSHEKLFF.

As regards this clone: Sequence at one end of the junction differs from germline and may be a read error. The chain uses TRBV4-3 and TRBJ1-5; 7 bases are shared with TRBD1. The germline gives CDR1 LGHNA, CDR2 YSLEER. The CDR3 covers 15 residues. CDR3 sequence reads: CASSKDRAGNQPQHF. CDR3 DNA sequence: TGCGCCAGCAGCAAAGACAGGGCCGGGAATCAGCCCCAGCATTTT.